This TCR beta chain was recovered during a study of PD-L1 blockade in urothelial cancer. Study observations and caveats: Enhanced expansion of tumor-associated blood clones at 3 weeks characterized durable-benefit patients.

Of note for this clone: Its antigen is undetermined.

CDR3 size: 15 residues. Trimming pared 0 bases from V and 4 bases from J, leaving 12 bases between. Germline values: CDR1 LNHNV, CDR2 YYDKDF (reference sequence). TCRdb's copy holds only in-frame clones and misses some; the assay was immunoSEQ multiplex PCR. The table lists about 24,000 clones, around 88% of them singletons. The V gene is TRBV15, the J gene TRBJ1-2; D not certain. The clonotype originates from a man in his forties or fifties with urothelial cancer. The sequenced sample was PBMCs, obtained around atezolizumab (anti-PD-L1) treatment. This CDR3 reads CATSRDKTRFYGYTF. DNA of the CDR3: TGTGCCACCAGCAGAGATAAGACTCGGTTCTATGGCTACACCTTC.